The 4 T cell receptor beta chains given below trace back to one sample, sequenced in a study of T cells in Graves' hyperthyroidism and ophthalmopathy. RNA transcripts provided the source from which TCR beta CDR3 regions were amplified. The TCR CDR3 first-round RT-PCR relied on the HTBI primer set. TCRdb re-called the multiplex PCR reads through MiXCR, storing one row per CDR3 protein. The sample has about 480,000 distinct CDR3 sequences; about 15% are singletons. The sample taken for sequencing was blood. These receptors were taken from a woman under 30 with Graves' hyperthyroidism.

This clonotype showed up many times. The CDR3 spells CSAPSTGGGNSPLHF. CDR3 nucleotide sequence: TGCAGTGCCCCATCGACAGGGGGAGGGAATTCACCCCTCCACTTT. The chain couples TRBV20-1 to TRBJ1-6, with 9 bases that match TRBD1. The ends lost 6 bases at V and 7 bases at J; junction bases unmatched: 10. Germline CDR1 and CDR2: DFQATT and SNEGSKA (reference sequence). The CDR3 length is 15 residues.

This clonotype was seen a few times. The V and J genes are TRBV11-3 and TRBJ2-1; 10 positions match TRBD2. CDR1 is SGHNT and CDR2 is YENEEA in the germline V gene. J lost 7 bases, V lost 5 bases, and 5 bases had no gene match. The CDR3 sequence is 14 residues long. CDR3 residues: CASSPSGLANEQFF. The CDR3 region has the DNA TGTGCCAGCAGCCCCTCGGGACTAGCGAATGAGCAGTTCTTC.

In its sample, this clonotype was seen a few times. V is TRBV28 and J is TRBJ2-7; D might be TRBD1 (6 bases). This CDR3 is built from 14 residues. The germline V and J ends were trimmed by 8 bases and 5 bases, with 19 bases remaining between them. The germline gives CDR1 MDHEN, CDR2 SYDVKM. In nucleotides, the CDR3 is TGTGCCAGCTTCTACCTACAGGGCATAAACGAGCAGTACTTC. Translated: CASFYLQGINEQYF.

The chain uses TRBV5-1 and TRBJ2-3, with D hard to call. The CDR3 totals 16 residues. V was cut by 0 bases and J by 5 bases, with 16 bases left in between. Per germline, CDR1 SGHRS and CDR2 YFSETQ. The CDR3 sequence is CASSLDRTDLGDTQYF. The CDR3 DNA is TGCGCCAGCAGCTTGGATCGGACCGACTTAGGAGATACGCAGTATTTT. Using reference TRBV5-1 and TRBJ2-3 for the parts outside the CDR3, the full variable domain is KAGVTQTPRYLIKTRGQQVTLSCSPISGHRSVSWYQQTPGQGLQFLFEYFSETQRNKGNFPGRFSGRQFSNSRSEMNVSTLELGDSALYLCASSLDRTDLGDTQYFGPGTRLTVL.